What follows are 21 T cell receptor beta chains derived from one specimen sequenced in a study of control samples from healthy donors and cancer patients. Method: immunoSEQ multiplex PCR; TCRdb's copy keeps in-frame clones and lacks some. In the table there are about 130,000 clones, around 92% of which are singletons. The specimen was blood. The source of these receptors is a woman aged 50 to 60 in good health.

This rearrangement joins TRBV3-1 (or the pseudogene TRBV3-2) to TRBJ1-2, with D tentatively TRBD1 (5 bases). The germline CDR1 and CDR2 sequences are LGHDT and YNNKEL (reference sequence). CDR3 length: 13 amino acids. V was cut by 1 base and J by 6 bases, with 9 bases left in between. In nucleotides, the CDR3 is TGTGCCAGCAGCCAAGGGCCAGGGAATGGCTACACCTTC. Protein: CASSQGPGNGYTF.

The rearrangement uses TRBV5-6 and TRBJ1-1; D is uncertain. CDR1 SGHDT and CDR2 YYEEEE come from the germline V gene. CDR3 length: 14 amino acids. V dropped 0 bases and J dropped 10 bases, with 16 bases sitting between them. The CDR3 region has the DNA TGTGCCAGCAGCTTGGGGATGAGGGATAGAGGAGCTTTCTTT. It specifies CASSLGMRDRGAFF.

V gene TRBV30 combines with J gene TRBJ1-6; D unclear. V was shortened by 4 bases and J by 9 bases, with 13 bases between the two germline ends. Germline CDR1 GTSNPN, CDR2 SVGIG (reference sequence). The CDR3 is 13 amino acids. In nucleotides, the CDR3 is TGTGCCTGGAACGTGGGAGTTAGTTCACCCCTCCACTTT. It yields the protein CAWNVGVSSPLHF.

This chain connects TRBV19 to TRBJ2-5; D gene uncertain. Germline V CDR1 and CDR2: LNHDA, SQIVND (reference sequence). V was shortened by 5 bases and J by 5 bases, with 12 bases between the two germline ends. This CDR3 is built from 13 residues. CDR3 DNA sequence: TGTGCCAGTAGTTTCCTCCTTGGGGAGACCCAGTACTTC. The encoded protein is CASSFLLGETQYF.

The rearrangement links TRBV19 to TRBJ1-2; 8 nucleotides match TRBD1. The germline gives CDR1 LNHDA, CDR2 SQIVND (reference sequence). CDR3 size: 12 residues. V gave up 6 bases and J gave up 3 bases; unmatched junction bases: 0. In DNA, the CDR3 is TGTGCCAGTAGGGACAGGGACTATGGCTACACCTTC. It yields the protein CASRDRDYGYTF.

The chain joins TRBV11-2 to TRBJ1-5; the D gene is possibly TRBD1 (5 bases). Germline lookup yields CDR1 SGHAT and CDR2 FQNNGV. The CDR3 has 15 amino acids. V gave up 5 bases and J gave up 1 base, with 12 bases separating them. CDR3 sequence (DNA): TGTGCCAGCAGCCGGGGGACGGCAAGCAATCAGCCCCAGCATTTT. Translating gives CASSRGTASNQPQHF.

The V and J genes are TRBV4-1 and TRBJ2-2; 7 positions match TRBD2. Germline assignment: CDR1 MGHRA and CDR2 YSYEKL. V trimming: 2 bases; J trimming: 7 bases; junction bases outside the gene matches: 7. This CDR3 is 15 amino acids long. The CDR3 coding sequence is TGCGCCAGCAGCCAATCACGGGGGGTTAACGGGGAGCTGTTTTTT. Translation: CASSQSRGVNGELFF.

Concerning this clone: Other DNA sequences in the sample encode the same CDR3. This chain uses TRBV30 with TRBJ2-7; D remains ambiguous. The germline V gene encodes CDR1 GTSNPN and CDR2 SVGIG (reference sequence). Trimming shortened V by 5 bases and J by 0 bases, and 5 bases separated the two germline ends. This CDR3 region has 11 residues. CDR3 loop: CAWGSSYEQYF. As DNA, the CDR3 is TGTGCCTGGGGAAGCTCCTACGAGCAGTACTTC.

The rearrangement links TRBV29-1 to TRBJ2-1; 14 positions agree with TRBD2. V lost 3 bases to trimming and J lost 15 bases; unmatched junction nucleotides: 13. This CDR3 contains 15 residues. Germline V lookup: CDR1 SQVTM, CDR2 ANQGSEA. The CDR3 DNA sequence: TGCAGCGTTGATGCGACTAGCGGGAGGGCCTCTAGTCGGTTCTTC. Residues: CSVDATSGRASSRFF.

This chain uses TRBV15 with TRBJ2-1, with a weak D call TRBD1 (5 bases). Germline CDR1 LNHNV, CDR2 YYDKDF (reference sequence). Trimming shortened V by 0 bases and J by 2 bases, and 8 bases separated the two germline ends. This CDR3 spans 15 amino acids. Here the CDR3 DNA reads TGTGCCACCAGCAGAGACCAGGGCGCCTACAATGAGCAGTTCTTC. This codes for CATSRDQGAYNEQFF.

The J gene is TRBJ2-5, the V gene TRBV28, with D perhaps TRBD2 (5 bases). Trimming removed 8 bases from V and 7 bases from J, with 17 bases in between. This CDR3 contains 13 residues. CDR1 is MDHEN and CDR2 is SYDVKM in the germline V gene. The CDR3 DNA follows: TGTGCCAGCGGCTCGGTGCGCGGAGGGACCCAGTACTTC. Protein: CASGSVRGGTQYF.

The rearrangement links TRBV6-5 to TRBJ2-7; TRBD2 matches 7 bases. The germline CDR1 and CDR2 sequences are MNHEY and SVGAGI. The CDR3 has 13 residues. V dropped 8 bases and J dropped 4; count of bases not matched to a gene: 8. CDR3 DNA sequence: TGTGCCAGCCGAGGACTAGTAACTTACGAGCAGTACTTC. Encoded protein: CASRGLVTYEQYF.

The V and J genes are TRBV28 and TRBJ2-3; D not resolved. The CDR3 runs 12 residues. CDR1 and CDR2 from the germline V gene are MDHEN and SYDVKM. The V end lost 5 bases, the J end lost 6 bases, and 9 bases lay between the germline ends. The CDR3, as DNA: TGTGCCAGCAGTATCCTAGTCGATACGCAGTATTTT. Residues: CASSILVDTQYF.

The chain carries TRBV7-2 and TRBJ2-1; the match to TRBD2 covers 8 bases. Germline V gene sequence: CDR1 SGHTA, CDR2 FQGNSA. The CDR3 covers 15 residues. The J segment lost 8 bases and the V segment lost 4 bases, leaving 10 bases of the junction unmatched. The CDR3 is CASSYRGLAGDEQFF. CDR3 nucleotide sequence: TGTGCCAGCAGCTATCGGGGTCTAGCGGGCGATGAGCAGTTCTTC. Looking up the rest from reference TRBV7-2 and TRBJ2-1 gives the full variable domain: GAGVSQSPSNKVTEKGKDVELRCDPISGHTALYWYRQSLGQGLEFLIYFQGNSAPDKSGLPSDRFSAERTGGSVSTLTIQRTQQEDSAVYLCASSYRGLAGDEQFFGPGTRLTVL.

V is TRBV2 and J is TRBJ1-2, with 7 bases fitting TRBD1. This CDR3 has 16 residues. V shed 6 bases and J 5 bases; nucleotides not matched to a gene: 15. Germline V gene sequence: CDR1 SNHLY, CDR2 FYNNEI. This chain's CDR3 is CASRRTGSLGTYGYTF. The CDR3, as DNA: TGTGCCAGCAGACGGACAGGCTCCTTGGGGACGTATGGCTACACCTTC.

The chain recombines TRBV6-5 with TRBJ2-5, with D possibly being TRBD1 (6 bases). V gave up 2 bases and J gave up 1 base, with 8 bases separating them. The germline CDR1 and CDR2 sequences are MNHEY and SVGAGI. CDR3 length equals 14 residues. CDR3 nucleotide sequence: TGTGCCAGCAGTTACGGACAGACCCAAGAGACCCAGTACTTC. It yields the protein CASSYGQTQETQYF.

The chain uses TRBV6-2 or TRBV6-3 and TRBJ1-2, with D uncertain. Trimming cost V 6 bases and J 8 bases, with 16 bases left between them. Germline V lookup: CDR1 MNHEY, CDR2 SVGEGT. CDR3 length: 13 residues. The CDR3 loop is CASSPSPGLGYTF. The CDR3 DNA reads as TGTGCCAGCAGCCCTTCCCCGGGCCTAGGCTACACCTTC.

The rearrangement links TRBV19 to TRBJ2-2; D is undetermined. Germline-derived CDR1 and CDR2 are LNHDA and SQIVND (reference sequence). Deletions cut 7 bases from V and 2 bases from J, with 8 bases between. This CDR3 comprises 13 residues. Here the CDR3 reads CASNYGNTGELFF. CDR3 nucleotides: TGTGCCAGTAATTACGGAAACACCGGGGAGCTGTTTTTT. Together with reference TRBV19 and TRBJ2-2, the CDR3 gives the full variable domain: DGGITQSPKYLFRKEGQNVTLSCEQNLNHDAMYWYRQDPGQGLRLIYYSQIVNDFQKGDIAEGYSVSREKKESFPLTVTSAQKNPTAFYLCASNYGNTGELFFGEGSRLTVL.

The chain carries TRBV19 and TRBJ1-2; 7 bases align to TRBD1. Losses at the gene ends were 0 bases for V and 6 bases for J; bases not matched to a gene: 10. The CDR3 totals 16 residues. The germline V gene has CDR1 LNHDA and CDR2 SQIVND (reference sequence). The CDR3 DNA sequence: TGTGCCAGTAGTATAGATCTGACAGGGAAAGTGAATGGCTACACCTTC. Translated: CASSIDLTGKVNGYTF.

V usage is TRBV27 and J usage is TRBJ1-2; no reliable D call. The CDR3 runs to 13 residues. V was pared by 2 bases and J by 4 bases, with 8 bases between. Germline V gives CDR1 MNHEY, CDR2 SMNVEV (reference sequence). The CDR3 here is CASSLQSGYGYTF. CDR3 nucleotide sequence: TGTGCCAGCAGTTTACAATCGGGCTATGGCTACACCTTC.

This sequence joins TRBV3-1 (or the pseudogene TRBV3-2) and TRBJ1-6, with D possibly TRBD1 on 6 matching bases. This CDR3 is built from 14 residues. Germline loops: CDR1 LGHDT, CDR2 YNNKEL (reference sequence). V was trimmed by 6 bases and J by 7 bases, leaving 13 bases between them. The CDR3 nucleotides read TGTGCCAGCAGAACCCAGGGGTTCAATTCACCCCTCCACTTT. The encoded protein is CASRTQGFNSPLHF.